These 28 T cell receptor beta chains share one sample of origin, sequenced in a study of CD8+ T cells in alopecia areata. Treatment here: oral pan-JAK inhibitor, 5-10 mg twice daily. Following RNA extraction, reverse transcription yielded cDNA that acted as the sequencing template. The method was immunoSEQ multiplex PCR; TCRdb's version includes in-frame clones alone and lacks a portion of them. The table records 150,000 to 200,000 clones, around 60% of them present only once. The sample here was CD4+ T cells sorted from blood, taken between weeks 49 and 50, from a patient treated with tofacitinib. These receptors were taken from a human donor with alopecia areata.

The chain couples TRBV25-1 to TRBJ2-7; D possibly corresponds to TRBD2 (6 bases). The length of the CDR3 is 15 residues. Trimming shortened V by 8 bases and J by 2 bases, and 19 bases separated the two germline ends. From germline, CDR1 is MGHDK and CDR2 SYGVNS. CDR3 region: CASQTNAGPPYEQYF. The CDR3 DNA sequence: TGTGCCAGCCAAACCAACGCGGGGCCACCCTACGAGCAGTACTTC.

The V call is TRBV14, the J call TRBJ1-1; 7 positions match TRBD1. Trimming removed 6 bases from V and 0 bases from J; junction bases left unmatched: 1. The CDR3 is made up of 13 amino acids. The germline V gene has CDR1 SGHDN and CDR2 FVKESK. The chain's CDR3 is CASSGQVNTEAFF. CDR3 nucleotide sequence: TGTGCCAGCAGTGGACAGGTGAACACTGAAGCTTTCTTT.

To note about this clone: This specimen includes other DNA sequences encoding the same CDR3. This sequence joins TRBV29-1 and TRBJ1-1; D unresolved. The CDR3 contains 10 residues. CDR1 and CDR2 (germline): SQVTM, ANQGSEA. V was trimmed by 4 bases and J by 5 bases, leaving 5 bases between them. The DNA for the CDR3 is TGCAGCGTTGGTCGGACTGAAGCTTTCTTT. Translated, it gives CSVGRTEAFF.

The CDR3 protein is CASSPGAGADEQYF. The DNA of the CDR3 is TGTGCCAGCAGCCCAGGGGCGGGGGCTGACGAGCAGTACTTC. This chain joins TRBV7-9 and TRBJ2-7; possibly TRBD2 for D (7 bases). This CDR3 is 14 amino acids long. Germline assignment: CDR1 SEHNR and CDR2 FQNEAQ (reference sequence). Between the trimmed V and J ends, which lost 5 bases and 5 bases, there was a span of 16 bases. Looking up the rest from reference TRBV7-9 and TRBJ2-7 gives the full variable domain: DTGVSQNPRHKITKRGQNVTFRCDPISEHNRLYWYRQTLGQGPEFLTYFQNEAQLEKSRLLSDRFSAERPKGSFSTLEIQRTEQGDSAMYLCASSPGAGADEQYFGPGTRLTVT.

The rearrangement links TRBV6-4 to TRBJ1-2; unclear D gene. The CDR3 sequence is 13 residues long. Trimming took off 0 bases at V and 5 bases at J, with 7 bases between the two ends. Germline V lookup: CDR1 MRHNA, CDR2 SNTAGT. The CDR3 here is CASSDSQHYGYTF. The CDR3, as DNA: TGTGCCAGCAGTGACTCCCAGCATTATGGCTACACCTTC.

The chain is built from TRBV19 and TRBJ1-5, with TRBD1 matching 7 bases. The CDR3 contains 14 residues. Germline assignment: CDR1 LNHDA and CDR2 SQIVND (reference sequence). Trimming at V came to 9 bases and at J to 4 bases, leaving 9 bases not matched to a gene. The CDR3 DNA reads TGTGCCAGCTACAGGGGAAGTTTGAATCAGCCCCAGCATTTT. It translates to CASYRGSLNQPQHF.

The chain uses TRBV18 and TRBJ2-5; D gene uncertain. CDR3 length: 16 amino acids. Trimming removed 5 bases from V and 1 base from J, with 17 bases in between. Germline values: CDR1 KGHSH, CDR2 LQKENI. CDR3: CASSFELLSPQETQYF. The CDR3 DNA sequence: TGTGCCAGCTCATTCGAACTACTGAGCCCCCAAGAGACCCAGTACTTC.

This clone was seen a few times. The chain carries TRBV7-6 and TRBJ1-4, with D maybe TRBD1 (6 bases). The CDR3 has 14 residues. Trimming removed 5 bases at V and 8 bases at J, with 15 bases between. Per the germline V gene, CDR1 is SGHVS and CDR2 is FNYEAQ. In DNA, the CDR3 is TGTGCCAGCAGCGACTGGACAGCCCAGGAAAAACTGTTTTTT. Its protein product is CASSDWTAQEKLFF.

This clone was detected only once. The chain recombines TRBV30 with TRBJ1-2; the D gene is possibly TRBD1 (6 bases). Germline CDR1 is GTSNPN and CDR2 is SVGIG (reference sequence). CDR3 size: 11 residues. V lost 7 bases and J lost 8, with 14 bases in between. The CDR3 DNA reads as TGTGCCTTCTCGGGACATGCGGGCTACACCTTC. It encodes CAFSGHAGYTF.

This chain links TRBV6-5 with TRBJ1-2; TRBD1 matches 9 bases. The germline CDR1 and CDR2 sequences are MNHEY and SVGAGI. This CDR3 is built from 13 residues. The trim removed 5 bases at V and 5 bases at J, leaving 3 bases unmatched. CDR3 sequence: CASSATGGYGYTF. CDR3 coding DNA: TGTGCCAGCAGTGCGACAGGGGGATATGGCTACACCTTC.

The chain links TRBV4-3 to TRBJ2-1; D assignment may be TRBD1 or TRBD2 (6 bases each). Germline V gene lookup returns CDR1 LGHNA and CDR2 YSLEER. The V and J ends lost 1 base and 2 bases respectively, with 12 bases between them. The CDR3 extends over 16 amino acids. CDR3 nucleotides: TGCGCCAGCAGCCAAGGCCGGGGGCTACCCTACAATGAGCAGTTCTTC. This gives the protein CASSQGRGLPYNEQFF.

V gene TRBV28 combines with J gene TRBJ1-5, with D unresolved. The length of the CDR3 is 15 residues. Germline assignment: CDR1 MDHEN and CDR2 SYDVKM. V was pared by 2 bases and J by 5 bases, with 13 bases between. For the CDR3, the DNA is TGTGCCAGCAGTTTAGATCCCGTAATGGATCAGCCCCAGCATTTT. Translation gives CASSLDPVMDQPQHF.

The V gene is TRBV4-3, the J gene TRBJ1-1; no definite D call. The CDR3 is 12 residues long. The germline CDR1 and CDR2 sequences are LGHNA and YSLEER. Between the trimmed V and J ends, which lost 0 bases and 2 bases, there was a span of 1 base. The CDR3 loop is CASSQDNTEAFF. The CDR3 DNA is TGCGCCAGCAGCCAAGATAACACTGAAGCTTTCTTT.

This clone was detected a few times. The sample holds other DNA sequences that translate to the same CDR3. The genes are TRBV29-1 and TRBJ1-1, with TRBD1 identical over 11 bases. V lost 3 bases and J lost 5; bases outside the gene matches: 2. Looked up from germline, CDR1 is SQVTM and CDR2 is ANQGSEA. This CDR3 spans 13 amino acids. CDR3 in DNA: TGCAGCGTTGAGGGGACAGGGGGTACTGAAGCTTTCTTT. This codes for CSVEGTGGTEAFF.

CDR3 in DNA: TGCGCCAGCAGCTTAATCAGGGCCGGGGAGCTGTTTTTT. It yields the protein CASSLIRAGELFF. The chain couples TRBV5-1 to TRBJ2-2; possible D gene TRBD1, 5 bases. Trimming took off 2 bases at V and 6 bases at J, with 8 bases between the two ends. The CDR3 is 13 amino acids. Germline CDR1 reads SGHRS; CDR2 reads YFSETQ. Variable domain in full (rest from reference TRBV5-1 and TRBJ2-2): KAGVTQTPRYLIKTRGQQVTLSCSPISGHRSVSWYQQTPGQGLQFLFEYFSETQRNKGNFPGRFSGRQFSNSRSEMNVSTLELGDSALYLCASSLIRAGELFFGEGSRLTVL.

This clone has a handful of counts. V and J are TRBV29-1 and TRBJ1-1; D gene ambiguous. The V gene's germline CDR1 is SQVTM and CDR2 ANQGSEA. Trimming removed 8 bases from V and 1 base from J, with 11 bases in between. CDR3 length equals 12 residues. The CDR3 region has the DNA TGCAGCTCTCAAAGGACGAACACTGAAGCTTTCTTT. Encoded protein: CSSQRTNTEAFF.

The J gene is TRBJ1-1, the V gene TRBV30, with D unresolved. Trimming removed 5 bases at V and 0 bases at J, with 4 bases between. This CDR3 has 11 amino acids. The V gene's germline CDR1 is GTSNPN and CDR2 SVGIG (reference sequence). The CDR3 DNA sequence: TGTGCCTGGCAAATGAACACTGAAGCTTTCTTT. Its translation is CAWQMNTEAFF.

The genes are TRBV4-3 and TRBJ2-7, with D perhaps being TRBD1 or TRBD2 (5 bases each). Per the germline V gene, CDR1 is LGHNA and CDR2 is YSLEER. The CDR3 is 15 residues long. V lost 4 bases, J lost 2 bases, and 15 bases lay in between. CDR3 DNA sequence: TGCGCCAGCAGCCTAGAGGCAGGGAGAGCCTACGAGCAGTACTTC. Amino acids: CASSLEAGRAYEQYF.

The CDR3 region has the DNA TGTGCCTGGTCGACAGGGGGCACGGTTTCGGATGGCTACACCTTC. This codes for CAWSTGGTVSDGYTF. The chain employs TRBV30 and TRBJ1-2; TRBD1 matches at 10 bases. The CDR3 has 15 residues. CDR1 is GTSNPN, CDR2 SVGIG, per germline (reference sequence). Trimming cost V 5 bases and J 6 bases; bases outside gene matches: 12. Full variable domain (rest looked up from reference TRBV30 and TRBJ1-2): SQTIHQWPATLVQPVGSPLSLECTVEGTSNPNLYWYRQAAGRGLQLLFYSVGIGQISSEVPQNLSASRPQDRQFILSSKKLLLSDSGFYLCAWSTGGTVSDGYTFGSGTRLTVV.

V is TRBV2 and J is TRBJ2-3; D is uncertain. V was trimmed by 4 bases and J by 0 bases, leaving 11 bases between them. CDR1 is SNHLY, CDR2 FYNNEI, per germline. The CDR3 contains 15 residues. CDR3 in amino acids: CASSGGGPSTDTQYF. The DNA for the CDR3 is TGTGCCAGCAGTGGAGGCGGACCAAGCACAGATACGCAGTATTTT.

There are a few counts of this clone. V is TRBV5-6 and J is TRBJ2-5; 8 bases map to TRBD2. J lost 4 bases, V lost 2 bases, and 10 bases had no gene match. The CDR3 extends over 16 amino acids. Germline CDR1 and CDR2: SGHDT and YYEEEE. CDR3 DNA sequence: TGTGCCAGCAGCTTTCGGGGCGGGGGGCTCCCAGAGACCCAGTACTTC. It is translated as CASSFRGGGLPETQYF.

This clone occurred once. V gene TRBV5-1 combines with J gene TRBJ2-5; 9 bases map to TRBD2. V lost 4 bases to trimming and J lost 2 bases; unmatched junction nucleotides: 6. The CDR3 length is 15 residues. Germline V gives CDR1 SGHRS, CDR2 YFSETQ. In nucleotides, the CDR3 is TGCGCCAGCAGCCGTCTAGCGGGGACACAAGAGACCCAGTACTTC. It yields the protein CASSRLAGTQETQYF.

This sequence joins TRBV18 and TRBJ1-1; D is perhaps TRBD1 (6 bases). Germline CDR1 and CDR2: KGHSH and LQKENI. The V gene lost 5 bases and the J gene lost 11 bases, with 21 bases spanning the gap. The CDR3 is made up of 14 amino acids. The CDR3 DNA sequence: TGTGCCAGCTCATTAAGGGGGACTGCCTCATATGCTTTCTTT. This sequence encodes CASSLRGTASYAFF.

The chain combines TRBV29-1 with TRBJ2-7, with a tentative D call TRBD2 (5 bases). V gave up 4 bases and J gave up 3 bases, with 13 bases separating them. Germline V gene lookup returns CDR1 SQVTM and CDR2 ANQGSEA. This CDR3 contains 13 residues. CDR3 sequence: CSVAGRSGYEQYF. DNA of the CDR3: TGCAGCGTTGCCGGAAGGAGCGGCTACGAGCAGTACTTC.

The chain combines TRBV6-5 with TRBJ1-2; D uncertain. Germline-derived CDR1 and CDR2 are MNHEY and SVGAGI. Trimming removed 5 bases from V and 5 bases from J, with 12 bases in between. The CDR3 is made up of 13 amino acids. The CDR3 sequence is CASSAASRYGYTF. The CDR3 nucleotides read TGTGCCAGCAGTGCCGCGAGTCGGTATGGCTACACCTTC.

The chain combines TRBV2 with TRBJ1-5; the D is unclear. V gave up 2 bases and J gave up 9 bases, with 14 bases separating them. Germline V gene lookup returns CDR1 SNHLY and CDR2 FYNNEI. The CDR3 is 14 amino acids. In DNA, the CDR3 is TGTGCCAGCAGTGAACGGGTCAAATGGGGGCCCCAGCATTTT. Translating gives CASSERVKWGPQHF.

V usage is TRBV29-1 and J usage is TRBJ1-2, with D possibly TRBD1 on 5 matching bases. Deletions cut 6 bases from V and 7 bases from J, with 15 bases between. This CDR3 is built from 12 residues. Germline V gene data show CDR1 as SQVTM and CDR2 as ANQGSEA. The CDR3 protein is CSVTFWGGGYTF. CDR3 nucleotides: TGCAGCGTGACCTTCTGGGGCGGTGGCTACACCTTC.

The CDR3 DNA reads TGTGCCATCAGTCAGGGGGCCTACGAGCAGTACTTC. The encoded protein is CAISQGAYEQYF. The chain carries TRBV10-3 and TRBJ2-7; 7 nucleotides align to TRBD1. J lost 2 bases, V lost 5 bases, and 0 bases had no gene match. This CDR3 is 12 amino acids long. Per the germline V gene, CDR1 is ENHRY and CDR2 is SYGVKD.